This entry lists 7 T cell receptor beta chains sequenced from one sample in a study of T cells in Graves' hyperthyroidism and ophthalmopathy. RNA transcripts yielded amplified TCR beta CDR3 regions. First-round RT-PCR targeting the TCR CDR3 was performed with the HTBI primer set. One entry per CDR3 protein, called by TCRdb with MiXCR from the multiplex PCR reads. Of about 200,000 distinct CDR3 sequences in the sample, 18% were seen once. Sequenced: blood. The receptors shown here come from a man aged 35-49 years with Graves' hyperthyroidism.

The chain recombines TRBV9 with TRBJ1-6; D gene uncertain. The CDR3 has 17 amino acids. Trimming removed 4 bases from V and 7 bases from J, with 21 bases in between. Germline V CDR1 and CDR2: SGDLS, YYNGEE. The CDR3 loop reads CASSQDTPSNLNSPLHF. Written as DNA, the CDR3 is TGTGCCAGCAGCCAAGATACCCCCTCCAACTTGAATTCACCCCTCCACTTT.

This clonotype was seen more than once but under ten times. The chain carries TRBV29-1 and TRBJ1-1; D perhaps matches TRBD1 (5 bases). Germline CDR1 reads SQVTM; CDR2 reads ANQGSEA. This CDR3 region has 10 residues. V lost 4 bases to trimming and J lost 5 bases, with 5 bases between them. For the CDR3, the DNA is TGCAGCGTTGCAGGGACTGAAGCTTTCTTT. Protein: CSVAGTEAFF. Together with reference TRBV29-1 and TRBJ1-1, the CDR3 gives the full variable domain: SAVISQKPSRDICQRGTSLTIQCQVDSQVTMMFWYRQQPGQSLTLIATANQGSEATYESGFVIDKFPISRPNLTFSTLTVSNMSPEDSSIYLCSVAGTEAFFGQGTRLTVV.

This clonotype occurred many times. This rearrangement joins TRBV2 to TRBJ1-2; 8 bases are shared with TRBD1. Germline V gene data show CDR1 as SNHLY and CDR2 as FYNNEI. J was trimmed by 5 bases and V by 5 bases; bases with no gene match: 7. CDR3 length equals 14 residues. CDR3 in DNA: TGTGCCAGCAGTACCCAGGGGGCGGAGTATGGCTACACCTTC. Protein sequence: CASSTQGAEYGYTF.

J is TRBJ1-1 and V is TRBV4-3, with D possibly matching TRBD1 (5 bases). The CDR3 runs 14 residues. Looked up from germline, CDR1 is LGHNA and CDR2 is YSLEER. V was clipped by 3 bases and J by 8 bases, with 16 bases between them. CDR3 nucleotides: TGCGCCAGCAGCCACCAGGGCCTGGGGACCGAAGCTTTCTTT. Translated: CASSHQGLGTEAFF.

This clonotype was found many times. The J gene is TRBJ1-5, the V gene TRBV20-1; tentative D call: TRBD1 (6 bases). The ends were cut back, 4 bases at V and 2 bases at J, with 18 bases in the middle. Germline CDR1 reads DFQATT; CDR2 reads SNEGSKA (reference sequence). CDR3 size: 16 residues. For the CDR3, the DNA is TGCAGTGCTATGGACAGCACCCGAGGTGGCAATCAGCCCCAGCATTTT. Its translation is CSAMDSTRGGNQPQHF.

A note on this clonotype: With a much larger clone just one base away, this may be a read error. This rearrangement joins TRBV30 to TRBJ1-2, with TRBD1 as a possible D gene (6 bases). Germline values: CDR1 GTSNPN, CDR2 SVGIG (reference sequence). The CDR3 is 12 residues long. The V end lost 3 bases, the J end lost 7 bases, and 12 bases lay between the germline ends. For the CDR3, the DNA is TGTGCCTGGAGAGGGGGGCAGGGTGGCTACACCTTC. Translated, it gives CAWRGGQGGYTF. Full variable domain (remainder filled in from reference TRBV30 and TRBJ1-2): SQTIHQWPATLVQPVGSPLSLECTVEGTSNPNLYWYRQAAGRGLQLLFYSVGIGQISSEVPQNLSASRPQDRQFILSSKKLLLSDSGFYLCAWRGGQGGYTFGSGTRLTVV.

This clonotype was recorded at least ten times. The CDR3: CASSYTTGAPNQPQHF. CDR3 DNA: TGTGCCAGCAGTTACACCACAGGGGCGCCCAATCAGCCCCAGCATTTT. J is TRBJ1-5 and V is TRBV6-2 or TRBV6-3, with 7 bases matching TRBD1. This CDR3 is built from 16 residues. With V trimmed by 2 bases and J by 3 bases, 7 bases remained unmatched. Germline V CDR1 and CDR2: MNHEY, SVGEGT.